This T cell receptor (beta chain) was captured in a study of vaccination and CD4 T cells after COVID-19 (dated by TCRdb to the early 2020s). Looking at the study overall: Convalescent patients had a positive SARS-CoV-2 result on nasal swab PCR, and of these patients, fewer than ten had mild disease and one had severe disease. Six males and four females were included in the convalescent cohort, with two Hispanic individuals, seven Caucasians, two Asians and one multiracial person represented. Two doses of either the Pfizer-BioNTech BNT162b2 vaccine (n=8) or the Moderna mRNA-1273 vaccine (n=2) were administered to participants. Post-COVID blood samples were collected from convalescent patients a median of approximately 93 days after diagnosis, with a range of about 30 to 180 days. The time from the second vaccine dose to post-vaccine blood sampling had a median of 72 days and ranged from about 12 to 241 days. Culture stimuli were overlapping spike peptide pools from SARS-CoV-2 and from the common cold coronaviruses HCoV-NL63, HCoV-OC43 and HCoV-229E. Control cultures received a CEFX viral epitope pool as the positive control, an HIV-1 Nef peptide pool as the negative control, or no peptide. In under 13 COVID-19 convalescent patients and 4 infection-naive healthy vaccine recipients, researchers compared the spike-specific CD4+ TCR repertoire from before mRNA vaccination with the repertoire from after. Beyond this particular receptor, the publication reports: The number of convalescent patients in the study was relatively small, and the study did not examine early timepoints following natural infection. In convalescent patients, a median roughly 85% of post-vaccine SARS-CoV-2-reactive clones were detected only after vaccination, and vaccine-specific priming was suggested by this finding. Of the vaccine-specific clones found in convalescent patients, nearly all (304 of 307) were mono-reactive for SARS-CoV-2 spike instead of being cross-reactive with common cold coronaviruses. The median number of SARS-CoV-2-reactive clonotypes rose from about 23 after infection to roughly 38 after vaccination, but the change was not significant.

As for this clonotype: What antigen it recognizes has not been identified. It has no much larger one-base neighbor in the sample; base qualities were not kept.

Receptor libraries were prepared by PCR. DNA from cultured CD4+ T cells was subjected to TCR sequencing with the Oncomine TCR Beta short-read assay at the Johns Hopkins FTIC core. The QIAamp micro DNA kit was used to extract genomic DNA from the cultured CD4+ T cells. Oncomine TCR Beta libraries from cultured CD4+ T cells were pooled with unique dual indexes and sequenced on an Illumina iSeq 100. Under the source paper's analysis protocol: Non-productive sequences were filtered out, and CDR3s that did not start with C, did not end with F or W, or were shorter than 7 amino acids were discarded. The MANAFEST web application was used to identify antigen-specific clonotypes by comparing peptide-stimulated wells against reference wells and other culture wells. For a clone to be called positive, the clone needed an FDR below 0.05, an odds ratio above 5, and a productive frequency above 0.1% in at least two of three replicate wells. A clonotype counted as cross-reactive if it showed significant expansion both in the SARS-CoV-2 spike wells and in at least one common cold coronavirus spike condition. CDR3 homology was assessed with Levenshtein distances (stringdist) and unrooted phylogenetic trees (ape) in R version 3.6.1. The public sequencing data were trimmed at Q25 with fastp and processed into clonotypes with MiXCR by TCRdb, which kept only in-frame beta chains. Identical CDR3 proteins give one entry, which carries the most common genes and DNA. TCRdb, not the original authors, processed these V and J calls. This sample has tens of thousands of distinct CDR3 sequences in its table, and around 70% of those were observed once. Together, the top ten hold just over 8.5% of the sample.

The treatment or condition label corresponds to: roughly 10-day PBMC culture with coronavirus spike peptide pools or control peptides (ViraFEST assay). To expand antigen-specific T cells with peptide pools and then pick out the expanded clonotypes through TCR sequencing, the study relied on the ViraFEST assay. The convalescent patients' positive SARS-CoV-2 PCR tests fell between March and December 2020, which was before the Alpha, Beta and Delta variants emerged in the United States. Under 2.5 million PBMCs per well were cultured in IMDM with roughly 5% human AB serum and approximately 10 IU/ml IL-2, plus 10 ug/ml peptide pools. Half of the culture medium was replaced with fresh IL-2-containing medium on days 3 and 7. After 10 to 11 days of culture, CD4+ T cells were isolated by negative selection with the EasySep CD4+ T cell isolation kit. Ficoll-Paque Plus gradient centrifugation was used to isolate PBMCs from whole blood, and the isolated PBMCs were then either used fresh or cryopreserved at -140C. Culture conditions were generally each tested in triplicate wells.

The germline V gene (reference sequence) yields SGHKS for CDR1 and YYEKEE for CDR2. The CDR3 runs 14 amino acids, cysteine and phenylalanine included. This entry keeps only the CDR3 DNA: 42 bases, framed from base 1. Relative to germline, V is 4 bases shorter and J is 0 bases shorter, with 10 bases between their ends. The sequence came from a human donor who had recovered from COVID-19. The sequence is built from TRBV5-5 and TRBJ1-1, with a weak D call of TRBD1 (6 bases match). The specimen sequenced was CD4+ T cells from blood, cultured in vitro. The CDR3 is CASSRTGMNTEAFF. The DNA sequence is as follows: TGTGCCAGCAGCCGCACAGGGATGAACACTGAAGCTTTCTTT.